Listed below are T cell receptor beta chains from one sample, sequenced in a study of blood T cell repertoires in COVID-19. Only in-frame clones appear in the TCRdb table, and some are missing; sequencing was by immunoSEQ multiplex PCR. The table includes about 360,000 clones, approximately 86% detected once. The source material was peripheral blood. All receptors come from an older woman with COVID-19, enrolled during active disease. Each CDR3 is given with its conserved first and last residue. A D gene is named only where the DNA matches it firmly. Expanded clones are given a class, and other clones once, few, many or no size at all.

D gene,J gene,clone size,V gene,CDR3 DNA,CDR3 protein
TRBD1,TRBJ2-1,few,TRBV5-1,TGCGCCAGCAGCTTGGCAAGGACAGGTCCCTACAATGAGCAGTTCTTC,CASSLARTGPYNEQFF
TRBD2,TRBJ2-1,.,TRBV7-9,TGTGCCAGCAGCCCCCAGGGATTAGCGGGCTTAAATGAGCAGTTCTTC,CASSPQGLAGLNEQFF
TRBD2,TRBJ2-7,.,TRBV7-3,TGTGCCAGCAGCTTGGAAGCGGGGGCCTACGAGCAGTACTTC,CASSLEAGAYEQYF
TRBD1,TRBJ1-2,.,TRBV2,TGTGCCAGCAGTGAAAGGGGGTGGGGACAGGAGGGGTATTATGGCTACACCTTC,CASSERGWGQEGYYGYTF
.,TRBJ1-1,.,TRBV6-5,TGTGCCAGCAGTTCCCTACAGGGTCCCACTGAAGCTTTCTTT,CASSSLQGPTEAFF
.,TRBJ1-1,.,TRBV19,TGTGCCAGTAGTATAGACGGGAACACTGAAGCTTTCTTT,CASSIDGNTEAFF
.,TRBJ1-2,.,TRBV7-9,TGTGCCAGCAGCCCGGTATGGACAGAAGCCTATGGCTACACCTTC,CASSPVWTEAYGYTF
TRBD1,TRBJ1-2,.,TRBV19,TGTGCCAGTAGTATAAGGGACAGGCCCTATGGCTACACCTTC,CASSIRDRPYGYTF
.,TRBJ1-2,.,TRBV4-3,TGCGCCAGCAGCCAATTGGGAGGGAATGGCTACACCTTC,CASSQLGGNGYTF
.,TRBJ2-6,.,TRBV29-1,TGCAGCGTTGACGCGAGCTCTGGGGCCAACGTCCTGACTTTC,CSVDASSGANVLTF
TRBD2,TRBJ2-1,.,TRBV4-2,TGTGCCAGCAGCCTTGTCGCGGGGGAGTCCTACAATGAGCAGTTCTTC,CASSLVAGESYNEQFF
TRBD1,TRBJ1-1,.,TRBV19,TGTGCCAGTAGTCTCCGACAGGGGGGGGCTTTCTTT,CASSLRQGGAFF
.,TRBJ1-1,once,TRBV18,TGTGCCAGCTCACCAAGGTACCTACAGGGCCCCACTGAAGCTTTCTTT,CASSPRYLQGPTEAFF
.,TRBJ1-3,.,TRBV11-2,TGTGCCAGCAGCCCAGTGGGGGCTTTCTCTGGAAACACCATATATTTT,CASSPVGAFSGNTIYF
.,TRBJ2-1,once,TRBV20-1,TGCAGTGCTAGTTCCCCCAGCGGAGGATCCTACAATGAGCAGTTCTTC,CSASSPSGGSYNEQFF